These 26 T cell receptor beta chains originate from one sample sequenced in a study of spatial heterogeneity in lung cancer. MiXCR, applied by TCRdb to the 5' RACE reads, yields one record per CDR3 protein. Among about 52,000 distinct CDR3 sequences listed, 7.4% were seen once. Described time point: blood at routine non-recurrence follow-up after resection. Without sorting, whole RNA was sequenced from tumor, nontumor lung or frozen PBMC. The input for sequencing was PBMCs, taken at follow-up. The receptor set was obtained from a female donor with early-stage non-small cell lung cancer.

The chain links TRBV10-3 to TRBJ1-2; possibly TRBD1 for D (5 bases). The V and J ends lost 3 bases and 2 bases respectively, with 7 bases between them. This CDR3 spans 13 amino acids. Germline V gives CDR1 ENHRY, CDR2 SYGVKD. The CDR3 region is CAISDKGNYGYTF. In DNA, the CDR3 is TGTGCCATCAGTGATAAGGGGAACTATGGCTACACCTTC.

The rearrangement joins TRBV5-4 to TRBJ1-1; unclear D gene. The V gene lost 4 bases and the J gene lost 2 bases, with 6 bases spanning the gap. The CDR3 is 12 amino acids. Germline lookup yields CDR1 SGHNT and CDR2 YYREEE (reference sequence). CDR3 sequence: CASSRPNTEAFF. CDR3 in DNA: TGTGCCAGCAGCCGTCCCAACACTGAAGCTTTCTTT.

This clonotype was detected ten times or more. The V call is TRBV20-1, the J call TRBJ1-2; 11 nucleotides match TRBD1. The trim removed 6 bases at V and 4 bases at J, leaving 4 bases unmatched. Germline V gene lookup returns CDR1 DFQATT and CDR2 SNEGSKA (reference sequence). This CDR3 has 13 residues. CDR3 loop: CSASGTGGYGYTF. CDR3 nucleotide sequence: TGCAGTGCCTCCGGGACAGGGGGCTATGGCTACACCTTC.

This clonotype was recorded at least ten times. The chain combines TRBV9 with TRBJ2-5; no firm D call. CDR1 and CDR2 (germline): SGDLS, YYNGEE. V was shortened by 4 bases and J by 2 bases, with 18 bases between the two germline ends. The CDR3 runs to 16 residues. The CDR3 here is CASSPLPLGGQETQYF. The CDR3 DNA reads TGTGCCAGCAGCCCCCTCCCCCTGGGTGGGCAAGAGACCCAGTACTTC.

This clonotype was counted many times. This sequence joins TRBV6-2 or TRBV6-3 and TRBJ2-7, with D maybe TRBD1 (6 bases). CDR3 length: 14 residues. V shed 4 bases and J shed 2 bases, with 12 bases lying between them. Germline lookup yields CDR1 MNHEY and CDR2 SVGEGT. The CDR3 sequence: CASSSTGPTYEQYF. The CDR3 bases are TGTGCCAGCAGTTCGACAGGCCCGACCTACGAGCAGTACTTC.

This clonotype was observed at least ten times. The CDR3 bases are TGCGCCAGCAGCCAAGAGCCGGGACAGCGAAATCAGCCCCAGCATTTT. Its protein is CASSQEPGQRNQPQHF. The chain recombines TRBV4-1 with TRBJ1-5; 7 nucleotides match TRBD1. CDR3 length: 16 amino acids. V shed 0 bases and J 4 bases; nucleotides not matched to a gene: 6. Germline CDR1 and CDR2: MGHRA and YSYEKL.

In its sample, this clonotype was seen many times. The CDR3 is CASTPSASGGALFF. CDR3 DNA: TGTGCCAGCACCCCCTCCGCTAGCGGGGGGGCACTGTTTTTT. The chain is built from TRBV12-3 or TRBV12-4 and TRBJ2-2; TRBD2 aligns across 12 bases. The CDR3 runs to 14 residues. The V and J ends lost 7 bases and 14 bases, in that order; junction bases with no gene match: 11.

This clonotype occurred a few times. V and J are TRBV11-2 and TRBJ2-5, with 14 bases lining up with TRBD2. The CDR3 loop spans 17 amino acids. From germline, CDR1 is SGHAT and CDR2 FQNNGV. V dropped 3 bases and J dropped 1; count of bases not matched to a gene: 4. In nucleotides, the CDR3 is TGTGCCAGCAGCTTGGGTGGACTAGCGGGGGGCCAAGAGACCCAGTACTTC. Protein sequence: CASSLGGLAGGQETQYF. The variable domain in full, completed from reference TRBV11-2 and TRBJ2-5, reads EAGVAQSPRYKIIEKRQSVAFWCNPISGHATLYWYQQILGQGPKLLIQFQNNGVVDDSQLPKDRFSAERLKGVDSTLKIQPAKLEDSAVYLCASSLGGLAGGQETQYFGPGTRLLVL.

This clonotype was seen a handful of times. The chain has TRBV12-3 or TRBV12-4 and TRBJ2-7; unclear D gene. This CDR3 has 13 amino acids. The V end was cut by 4 bases, the J end by 0 bases, with 7 bases between. In DNA form, the CDR3 reads TGTGCCAGCAGTTCGGGTTTCTCCTACGAGCAGTACTTC. Translated: CASSSGFSYEQYF.

The chain has TRBV20-1 and TRBJ1-2; possibly TRBD1 for D (5 bases). This CDR3 region has 14 residues. Germline CDR1 and CDR2: DFQATT and SNEGSKA (reference sequence). V dropped 2 bases and J dropped 6 bases, with 16 bases sitting between them. CDR3 region: CSARLGEQADGYTF. DNA for the CDR3: TGCAGTGCTAGACTCGGGGAACAGGCTGATGGCTACACCTTC.

This clonotype occurred a few times. The chain combines TRBV7-9 with TRBJ2-3; D not certain. Trimming removed 5 bases at V and 0 bases at J, with 6 bases between. The CDR3 consists of 13 residues. Germline V gene data show CDR1 as SEHNR and CDR2 as FQNEAQ (reference sequence). CDR3 bases: TGTGCCAGCAGCGAACGGAGCACAGATACGCAGTATTTT. This codes for CASSERSTDTQYF.

This clonotype was detected only a few times. CDR3 protein: CASSLATAYGYTF. The CDR3 DNA is TGTGCCAGCAGTTTAGCGACAGCCTATGGCTACACCTTC. This chain uses TRBV12-3 or TRBV12-4 with TRBJ1-2; the D gene is possibly TRBD1 (5 bases). This CDR3 comprises 13 residues. Between the trimmed V and J ends, which lost 0 bases and 4 bases, there was a span of 6 bases.

The table lists this clonotype with a few counts. The rearrangement links TRBV27 to TRBJ1-3; D possibly corresponds to TRBD1 (5 bases). This CDR3 spans 16 amino acids. The V and J ends lost 5 bases and 1 base respectively, with 15 bases between them. Germline CDR1 is MNHEY and CDR2 is SMNVEV (reference sequence). CDR3 protein: CASSASGFRSGNTIYF. As DNA, the CDR3 is TGTGCCAGCAGTGCGTCAGGGTTTAGGTCTGGAAACACCATATATTTT.

This clonotype was counted many times. The chain combines TRBV12-3 or TRBV12-4 with TRBJ2-6; TRBD1 aligns across 7 bases. With V trimmed by 6 bases and J by 2 bases, 10 bases remained unmatched. The CDR3 runs to 17 residues. In DNA, the CDR3 is TGTGCCAGCAGCTCAACCGCCCAGGGGGCTGGGGCCAACGTCCTGACTTTC. The encoded protein is CASSSTAQGAGANVLTF.

This clonotype was observed a few times. The chain is built from TRBV20-1 and TRBJ1-6, with TRBD1 identical over 7 bases. The germline V gene encodes CDR1 DFQATT and CDR2 SNEGSKA (reference sequence). This CDR3 comprises 16 residues. V trimming: 3 bases; J trimming: 7 bases; junction bases outside the gene matches: 12. For the CDR3, the DNA is TGCAGTGCTAGTGACCCTTGGACAGGTTGGAATTCACCCCTCCACTTT. This sequence encodes CSASDPWTGWNSPLHF.

This clonotype was counted ten times or more. V gene TRBV7-2 combines with J gene TRBJ2-1; TRBD2 matches at 9 bases. V lost 2 bases to trimming and J lost 7 bases; unmatched junction nucleotides: 6. Germline assignment: CDR1 SGHTA and CDR2 FQGNSA. CDR3 length: 15 amino acids. The chain's CDR3 is CASSLKASGVNEQFF. The CDR3 nucleotides are TGTGCCAGCAGCTTAAAGGCTAGCGGGGTAAATGAGCAGTTCTTC.

The rearrangement uses TRBV5-4 and TRBJ2-1, with TRBD2 matching over 10 bases. Trimming cost V 7 bases and J 9 bases; bases outside gene matches: 7. Germline values: CDR1 SGHNT, CDR2 YYREEE (reference sequence). The CDR3 is made up of 13 amino acids. The CDR3 loop reads CASGASGGAEQFF. CDR3 coding DNA: TGTGCCAGCGGCGCTAGCGGGGGTGCTGAGCAGTTCTTC.

Comments on this clonotype: This may arise from a read error, as a much more abundant clone is one base away. The genes are TRBV7-6 and TRBJ1-1; D remains unclear. There are 13 residues in the CDR3. Germline V gene data show CDR1 as SGHVS and CDR2 as FNYEAQ. CDR3 in amino acids: CGSRDPLNTEAFF. The CDR3 region has the DNA TGTGGCAGCCGGGATCCTTTGAACACTGAAGCTTTCTTT.

This clonotype was found many times. The chain employs TRBV7-2 and TRBJ2-1; D gene unclear. The germline gives CDR1 SGHTA, CDR2 FQGNSA. Between the trimmed V and J ends, which lost 2 bases and 1 base, there was a span of 9 bases. The CDR3 covers 15 residues. The CDR3 region has the DNA TGTGCCAGCAGCTTAAGGATATTATCCTACAATGAGCAGTTCTTC. This encodes CASSLRILSYNEQFF.

This clonotype was counted ten times or more. CDR3 DNA sequence: TGTGCCAGCAGTGATGAGTCGGGTTCACCCCTCCACTTT. Residues: CASSDESGSPLHF. This chain uses TRBV2 with TRBJ1-6; no clear D gene. The CDR3 length is 13 residues. In germline, CDR1 is SNHLY, CDR2 FYNNEI. V was trimmed by 3 bases and J by 9 bases, leaving 9 bases between them.

This clonotype has a count of ten or more. The chain uses TRBV7-9 and TRBJ2-1; D uncertain. Germline V gives CDR1 SEHNR, CDR2 FQNEAQ (reference sequence). The CDR3 covers 15 residues. V gave up 5 bases and J gave up 0 bases, with 11 bases separating them. DNA of the CDR3: TGTGCCAGCAGCAGTCCTCGAGCCTCCTACAATGAGCAGTTCTTC. Encoded protein: CASSSPRASYNEQFF. Filled out from reference TRBV7-9 and TRBJ2-1, the complete variable domain reads DTGVSQNPRHKITKRGQNVTFRCDPISEHNRLYWYRQTLGQGPEFLTYFQNEAQLEKSRLLSDRFSAERPKGSFSTLEIQRTEQGDSAMYLCASSSPRASYNEQFFGPGTRLTVL.

This clonotype was recorded at least ten times. V is TRBV5-1 and J is TRBJ1-2; 7 positions agree with TRBD1. The CDR3 contains 15 residues. The junction had 6 bases not matched to a gene; V was cut back by 0 bases and J by 4 bases. Looked up from germline, CDR1 is SGHRS and CDR2 is YFSETQ. The CDR3 reads CASSLGPGGRYGYTF. The CDR3 nucleotides are TGCGCCAGCAGCTTGGGGCCAGGGGGACGCTATGGCTACACCTTC.

Many counts were recorded for this clonotype. V and J are TRBV2 and TRBJ2-3; 7 bases line up with TRBD1. CDR1 is SNHLY and CDR2 is FYNNEI in the germline V gene. V lost 2 bases, J lost 4 bases, and 9 bases stayed unmatched. There are 16 residues in the CDR3. CDR3 sequence reads: CASSEIPTGSADTQYF. CDR3 nucleotide sequence: TGTGCCAGCAGTGAAATCCCGACAGGGTCTGCAGATACGCAGTATTTT.

This clonotype appeared a few times. V gene TRBV27 combines with J gene TRBJ2-7; D is perhaps TRBD1 (5 bases). The germline CDR1 and CDR2 sequences are MNHEY and SMNVEV (reference sequence). The CDR3 extends over 14 amino acids. Trimming stripped 3 bases from V and 0 bases from J, with 9 bases between. CDR3 nucleotides: TGTGCCAGCAGTTTTGGGCAGGGCTCCTACGAGCAGTACTTC. Translated, it gives CASSFGQGSYEQYF.

V gene TRBV5-1 combines with J gene TRBJ2-1, with TRBD1 matching 11 bases. CDR3 length equals 15 residues. Trimming took 0 bases from V and 7 from J; bases not matched to a gene: 3. Germline values: CDR1 SGHRS, CDR2 YFSETQ. The chain's CDR3 is CASSLAGTGGNEQFF. The DNA for the CDR3 is TGCGCCAGCAGCTTGGCCGGGACAGGGGGGAATGAGCAGTTCTTC.

This clonotype has only a few counts. The chain combines TRBV5-1 with TRBJ1-1, with a tentative D call TRBD1 (6 bases). The V end was cut by 2 bases, the J end by 4 bases, with 12 bases between. CDR1 SGHRS and CDR2 YFSETQ come from the germline V gene. The CDR3 sequence is 14 residues long. The chain's CDR3 is CASSLKGVGTEAFF. CDR3 nucleotide sequence: TGCGCCAGCAGCTTAAAGGGGGTGGGCACTGAAGCTTTCTTT.